Presented here are 32 T cell receptor beta chains from one specimen sequenced in a study of radiation and T cells in renal cell carcinoma. Time point noted: baseline pretreatment blood. Sample treatment: 15 Gy SBRT to primary tumor, nephrectomy 4 weeks later. Sequencing was performed with immunoSEQ multiplex PCR; in TCRdb, only in-frame clones are kept and a portion is missing. This sample yields tens of thousands of clones, of which just under 80% are seen a single time; about 7.3% belongs to the top ten. The material was blood, obtained from a patient whose treatment included radiotherapy and nephrectomy. The receptor set was obtained from a man aged 60-69 years with renal cell carcinoma.

The genes are TRBV19 and TRBJ1-2; 8 bases map to TRBD1. The CDR3 consists of 13 residues. The junction had 8 bases not matched to a gene; V was cut back by 6 bases and J by 8 bases. Germline CDR1 reads LNHDA; CDR2 reads SQIVND (reference sequence). The chain's CDR3 is CASSQTGEEGYTF. The CDR3 DNA follows: TGTGCCAGTAGCCAGACAGGGGAGGAAGGCTACACCTTC.

V usage is TRBV7-6 and J usage is TRBJ2-1; 7 bases fit TRBD1. The CDR3 runs 13 residues. Unmatched junction bases numbered 5, after V lost 3 bases and J lost 9 bases. Germline V lookup: CDR1 SGHVS, CDR2 FNYEAQ. CDR3 in amino acids: CASSFATGLEQFF. DNA for the CDR3: TGTGCCAGCAGCTTTGCGACAGGGCTTGAGCAGTTCTTC.

This clone showed up just a few times. The rearrangement uses TRBV19 and TRBJ2-7, with 9 bases that match TRBD2. V trimming: 5 bases; J trimming: 7 bases; junction bases outside the gene matches: 6. The germline CDR1 and CDR2 sequences are LNHDA and SQIVND (reference sequence). The CDR3 runs 13 residues. CDR3 residues: CASSPLTSGEQYF. DNA for the CDR3: TGTGCCAGTAGTCCCCTGACTAGCGGTGAGCAGTACTTC.

The chain employs TRBV11-2 and TRBJ1-1; 9 bases align to TRBD1. The CDR3 runs to 15 residues. The V gene's germline CDR1 is SGHAT and CDR2 FQNNGV. The junction had 8 bases not matched to a gene; V was cut back by 5 bases and J by 4 bases. The CDR3 sequence is CASSTRDRASTEAFF. The CDR3 DNA is TGTGCCAGCAGCACACGGGACAGGGCTAGCACTGAAGCTTTCTTT.

This clone was picked up one time. This chain connects TRBV5-1 to TRBJ2-7; maybe TRBD1 (5 bases). The CDR3 covers 15 residues. CDR1 and CDR2 from the germline V gene are SGHRS and YFSETQ. With 4 bases removed from V and 5 bases from J, the gap between germline ends came to 19 bases. The CDR3 DNA reads as TGCGCCAGCAGCCCCCCCGGGCAGGGTGTTAACGAGCAGTACTTC. This codes for CASSPPGQGVNEQYF.

V usage is TRBV6-1 and J usage is TRBJ2-2, with D maybe TRBD1 (5 bases). Germline loops: CDR1 MNHNS, CDR2 SASEGT. V lost 10 bases and J 4 bases, leaving 10 bases between the germline ends. CDR3 length equals 12 residues. In nucleotides, the CDR3 is TGTGCCACCCGACAGAGCACCGGGGAGCTGTTTTTT. Encoded protein: CATRQSTGELFF.

The chain links TRBV11-1 to TRBJ2-1, with 10 bases aligning to TRBD2. The germline V gene encodes CDR1 SGHAT and CDR2 FQDESV (reference sequence). The CDR3 totals 14 residues. V shed 2 bases and J 8 bases; nucleotides not matched to a gene: 3. In nucleotides, the CDR3 is TGTGCCAGCAGCTTACTAGCGGGAGTGCATGAGCAGTTCTTC. Protein: CASSLLAGVHEQFF.

V is TRBV10-1 and J is TRBJ2-2, with D unclear. The CDR3 has 15 residues. V lost 2 bases and J 3 bases, leaving 10 bases between the germline ends. Germline V gene lookup returns CDR1 WNHNN and CDR2 SYGVQD (reference sequence). This CDR3 reads CASSEKGSYTGELFF. The CDR3 coding sequence is TGCGCCAGCAGTGAGAAGGGCTCCTACACCGGGGAGCTGTTTTTT.

The CDR3 sequence is CASSKDRSTDTQYF. CDR3 coding DNA: TGTGCCAGCAGCAAGGACAGGAGCACAGATACGCAGTATTTT. The chain links TRBV5-4 to TRBJ2-3; 7 bases fit TRBD1. There are 14 residues in the CDR3. The ends lost 4 bases at V and 0 bases at J; junction bases unmatched: 2. Germline V lookup: CDR1 SGHNT, CDR2 YYREEE (reference sequence).

This rearrangement joins TRBV29-1 to TRBJ1-2; D might be TRBD1 (5 bases). Trimming took off 3 bases at V and 5 bases at J, with 10 bases between the two ends. CDR3 length equals 12 residues. In germline, CDR1 is SQVTM, CDR2 ANQGSEA. The CDR3 sequence is CSVDGTDYGYTF. The CDR3 DNA reads as TGCAGCGTTGACGGGACGGATTATGGCTACACCTTC.

J is TRBJ2-7 and V is TRBV29-1; D is undetermined. CDR1 is SQVTM, CDR2 ANQGSEA, per germline. CDR3 length equals 12 residues. Trimming shortened V by 7 bases and J by 6 bases, and 16 bases separated the two germline ends. CDR3 DNA sequence: TGCAGCGCCGCGACTTCTCCGGGCGAGCAGTACTTC. Translation: CSAATSPGEQYF.

A single count supports this clone. DNA for the CDR3: TGTGCCAGCAGCTTAGGCCAGGGCTCCAATCAGCCCCAGCATTTT. Its translation is CASSLGQGSNQPQHF. The chain couples TRBV7-2 to TRBJ1-5, with D possibly matching TRBD1 (5 bases). Trimming cost V 1 base and J 3 bases, with 10 bases left between them. Germline V lookup: CDR1 SGHTA, CDR2 FQGNSA. The CDR3 loop spans 15 amino acids.

The V call is TRBV25-1, the J call TRBJ2-5; D gene unclear. Germline CDR1 is MGHDK and CDR2 is SYGVNS. The CDR3 spans 14 residues. The ends were cut back, 3 bases at V and 3 bases at J, with 11 bases in the middle. CDR3 in DNA: TGTGCCAGCAGTGAGTTTAGAGGCGAAGAGACCCAGTACTTC. Its protein product is CASSEFRGEETQYF.

The V gene is TRBV14, the J gene TRBJ2-1; D is unclear. The CDR3 has 17 residues. Trimming stripped 0 bases from V and 0 bases from J, with 12 bases between. Germline CDR1 reads SGHDN; CDR2 reads FVKESK. The CDR3 sequence is CASSQDKLQSSYNEQFF. Written as DNA, the CDR3 is TGTGCCAGCAGCCAAGATAAACTACAAAGCTCCTACAATGAGCAGTTCTTC.

The chain couples TRBV6-5 to TRBJ2-1, with 10 bases fitting TRBD2. CDR3 length equals 15 residues. Germline CDR1 reads MNHEY; CDR2 reads SVGAGI. The ends lost 7 bases at V and 7 bases at J; junction bases unmatched: 10. The CDR3, as DNA: TGTGCCAGCAAAAAATTTAGCGGGGGGCTTAATGAGCAGTTCTTC. This codes for CASKKFSGGLNEQFF.

This clone was counted a single time. The genes are TRBV20-1 and TRBJ1-2; no definite D call. Trimming removed 2 bases from V and 12 bases from J, with 13 bases in between. Germline V gives CDR1 DFQATT, CDR2 SNEGSKA (reference sequence). The CDR3 runs 11 residues. The CDR3: CSARTWYLHTF. CDR3 sequence (DNA): TGCAGTGCTAGAACCTGGTACCTTCACACCTTC.

The chain employs TRBV5-6 and TRBJ1-2; no reliable D call. The germline V gene has CDR1 SGHDT and CDR2 YYEEEE. The CDR3 totals 15 residues. V was cut by 4 bases and J by 4 bases, with 17 bases left in between. The CDR3 region is CASSPGREDAYGYTF. CDR3 DNA sequence: TGTGCCAGCAGCCCCGGGCGGGAGGATGCCTATGGCTACACCTTC.

V usage is TRBV5-4 and J usage is TRBJ2-1, with TRBD2 matching 10 bases. The J segment lost 8 bases and the V segment lost 4 bases, leaving 9 bases of the junction unmatched. The germline V gene has CDR1 SGHNT and CDR2 YYREEE (reference sequence). CDR3 length: 15 amino acids. The CDR3 sequence: CASSPEVAGGYEQFF. In nucleotides, the CDR3 is TGTGCCAGCAGCCCTGAAGTAGCGGGAGGCTATGAGCAGTTCTTC.

The chain has TRBV18 and TRBJ2-3; 10 nucleotides agree with TRBD2. The CDR3 is 17 residues long. Germline V gives CDR1 KGHSH, CDR2 LQKENI. With 2 bases clipped from V and 4 bases from J, the junction kept 9 bases outside the gene matches. The CDR3 protein is CASSPIPSGSFADTQYF. The CDR3 nucleotides read TGTGCCAGCTCACCAATACCTAGCGGGAGTTTTGCAGATACGCAGTATTTT. The full variable domain, its missing parts supplied by reference TRBV18 and TRBJ2-3, is NAGVMQNPRHLVRRRGQEARLRCSPMKGHSHVYWYRQLPEEGLKFMVYLQKENIIDESGMPKERFSAEFPKEGPSILRIQQVVRGDSAAYFCASSPIPSGSFADTQYFGPGTRLTVL.

The V call is TRBV6-5, the J call TRBJ1-1; 7 positions match TRBD1. V lost 6 bases and J lost 7; bases outside the gene matches: 11. The CDR3 extends over 14 amino acids. CDR1 and CDR2 (germline): MNHEY, SVGAGI. The CDR3 DNA is TGTGCCAGCAGAGAACCCGAGGACAGGCTTGAAGCTTTCTTT. Amino acids: CASREPEDRLEAFF.

This rearrangement joins TRBV7-8 to TRBJ2-2; 7 bases line up with TRBD1. The CDR3 consists of 15 residues. The V gene's germline CDR1 is SGHVS and CDR2 FQNEAQ. After removal of 0 bases from V and 5 bases from J, the junction contained 3 bases not matched to a gene. This chain's CDR3 is CASSLANRGTGELFF. CDR3 bases: TGTGCCAGCAGCTTAGCCAACAGGGGTACCGGGGAGCTGTTTTTT.

The V gene is TRBV6-6, the J gene TRBJ2-7; the D is unclear. The V end lost 7 bases, the J end lost 11 bases, and 18 bases lay between the germline ends. The germline CDR1 and CDR2 sequences are MNHNY and SVGAGI (reference sequence). This CDR3 comprises 12 residues. The CDR3 bases are TGTGCCAGCACCAAGGGTGGGCTTCAGGAGTACTTC. Protein product: CASTKGGLQEYF.

This clone turned up a few times. The rearrangement joins TRBV19 to TRBJ1-2; D unclear. Trimming left V 6 bases short and J 13 bases short, with 24 bases between. The CDR3 runs 14 residues. From germline, CDR1 is LNHDA and CDR2 SQIVND (reference sequence). The CDR3 loop reads CASSPGPWGSEPTF. As DNA, the CDR3 is TGTGCCAGTAGCCCCGGGCCGTGGGGAAGTGAGCCCACCTTC.

The J gene is TRBJ1-1, the V gene TRBV10-3; tentative D call: TRBD1 (6 bases). Trimming pared 3 bases from V and 1 base from J, leaving 9 bases between. The CDR3 loop spans 14 amino acids. Germline-derived CDR1 and CDR2 are ENHRY and SYGVKD. The chain's CDR3 is CAISEPGENTEAFF. CDR3 nucleotides: TGTGCCATCAGTGAACCAGGGGAGAACACTGAAGCTTTCTTT.

V is TRBV19 and J is TRBJ1-2; TRBD1 is a possible D gene (5 bases). Germline-derived CDR1 and CDR2 are LNHDA and SQIVND (reference sequence). V shed 9 bases and J shed 3 bases, with 14 bases lying between them. The CDR3 contains 13 residues. CDR3 residues: CASQYRGDYGYTF. The CDR3, as DNA: TGTGCCAGCCAGTACCGGGGCGACTATGGCTACACCTTC.

The V gene is TRBV9, the J gene TRBJ2-2; weak D call: TRBD2 (6 bases). CDR1 and CDR2 (germline): SGDLS, YYNGEE. The germline V and J ends were trimmed by 1 base and 4 bases, with 8 bases remaining between them. This CDR3 spans 14 amino acids. The CDR3 sequence: CASSVREATGELFF. CDR3 coding DNA: TGTGCCAGCAGCGTAAGGGAGGCCACCGGGGAGCTGTTTTTT.

This CDR3 reads CASSRWQLQETQYF. DNA of the CDR3: TGTGCCAGCAGCCGATGGCAGCTACAAGAGACCCAGTACTTC. The V call is TRBV14, the J call TRBJ2-5; D gene ambiguous. The CDR3 is made up of 14 amino acids. CDR1 is SGHDN and CDR2 is FVKESK in the germline V gene. The V end lost 4 bases, the J end lost 2 bases, and 11 bases lay between the germline ends.

A few counts support this clone. This chain uses TRBV10-3 with TRBJ1-2, with 8 nucleotides matching TRBD1. CDR3 length equals 15 residues. With 0 bases clipped from V and 7 bases from J, the junction kept 7 bases outside the gene matches. Germline-derived CDR1 and CDR2 are ENHRY and SYGVKD. CDR3: CAISESTQGAAGYTF. CDR3 sequence (DNA): TGTGCCATCAGTGAGTCGACTCAGGGGGCAGCTGGCTACACCTTC.

Only one count was recorded for this clone. The chain recombines TRBV7-2 with TRBJ2-1; a possible D gene is TRBD2 (6 bases). Trimming left V 5 bases short and J 7 bases short, with 15 bases between. Looked up from germline, CDR1 is SGHTA and CDR2 is FQGNSA. The CDR3 has 14 residues. CDR3 DNA: TGTGCCAGCAGCCAGTTTACTGGAGGGAATGAGCAGTTCTTC. Protein: CASSQFTGGNEQFF.

The V call is TRBV5-4, the J call TRBJ2-7; 8 positions agree with TRBD2. V gave up 5 bases and J gave up 0 bases; unmatched junction bases: 7. CDR1 is SGHNT and CDR2 is YYREEE in the germline V gene (reference sequence). The CDR3 length is 15 residues. CDR3 DNA sequence: TGTGCCAGCAGTCGTAGCGGGATCTACTCCTACGAGCAGTACGTC. Translation gives CASSRSGIYSYEQYV.

The chain employs TRBV6-1 and TRBJ2-3; 12 nucleotides agree with TRBD2. The length of the CDR3 is 15 residues. The ends lost 2 bases at V and 4 bases at J; junction bases unmatched: 1. Per germline, CDR1 MNHNS and CDR2 SASEGT. CDR3 region: CASSELAGGPDTQYF. The CDR3, as DNA: TGTGCCAGCAGTGAACTAGCGGGAGGGCCAGATACGCAGTATTTT.

The table lists this clone with a count of one. This chain uses TRBV7-7 with TRBJ2-7, with D tentatively TRBD2 (5 bases). CDR3 length equals 15 residues. CDR1 and CDR2 (germline): SSHAT, FNYEAQ (reference sequence). Trimming shortened V by 5 bases and J by 2 bases, and 16 bases separated the two germline ends. The DNA for the CDR3 is TGTGCCAGCAGCCAGAAATTCGGGGAAACCTACGAGCAGTACTTC. It codes for CASSQKFGETYEQYF.